The 24 T cell receptor beta chains reported below all come from one sample, sequenced in a study of blood T cell repertoires in COVID-19. TCRdb's table, derived via immunoSEQ multiplex PCR, lists solely in-frame clones and lacks some. This table holds 300,000 to 400,000 clones, roughly 86% found once. The material sequenced was peripheral blood. The source is an older woman with COVID-19, enrolled during active disease.

CDR3 protein: CASSQIAGSEAFF. The DNA for the CDR3 is TGTGCCAGCTCACAGATAGCGGGATCTGAAGCTTTCTTT. The J gene is TRBJ1-1, the V gene TRBV18; D ambiguous. The CDR3 has 13 residues. The V gene lost 4 bases and the J gene lost 6 bases, with 12 bases spanning the gap. Germline V lookup: CDR1 KGHSH, CDR2 LQKENI.

This rearrangement joins TRBV18 to TRBJ1-5, with D hard to call. V was clipped by 4 bases and J by 0 bases, with 7 bases between them. The CDR3 consists of 14 residues. Germline V CDR1 and CDR2: KGHSH, LQKENI. CDR3 coding DNA: TGTGCCAGCTCACTCGACAATAGCAATCAGCCCCAGCATTTT. Amino acids: CASSLDNSNQPQHF.

As concerns this clone: Within the sample, other DNA sequences also encode this same CDR3. This chain links TRBV18 with TRBJ1-1; tentative D call: TRBD1 (6 bases). V was shortened by 6 bases and J by 0 bases, with 11 bases between the two germline ends. The germline CDR1 and CDR2 sequences are KGHSH and LQKENI. This CDR3 is built from 14 residues. The CDR3 DNA reads TGTGCCAGCTCCCGAGGGGGTTTGAACACTGAAGCTTTCTTT. Its protein is CASSRGGLNTEAFF.

This clone was detected a few times. The rearrangement uses TRBV12-3 or TRBV12-4 and TRBJ2-2, with D perhaps matching TRBD2 (5 bases). The CDR3 spans 11 residues. With 5 bases removed from V and 7 bases from J, the gap between germline ends came to 5 bases. The CDR3, as DNA: TGTGCCAGCAGTACTAGCGGGGAGCTGTTTTTT. Translated, it gives CASSTSGELFF.

This chain links TRBV4-2 with TRBJ2-3, with 8 bases that match TRBD1. CDR3 length equals 17 residues. The trim removed 4 bases at V and 3 bases at J, leaving 12 bases unmatched. Per germline, CDR1 LGHNA and CDR2 YNFKEQ. CDR3 in DNA: TGTGCCAGCAGCCCGAGGGGGTCGCAGGGGGCAACAGATACGCAGTATTTT. Encoded protein: CASSPRGSQGATDTQYF.

CDR3 loop: CASSLSRESGGNTIYF. CDR3 sequence (DNA): TGCGCCAGCAGCTTGTCCCGAGAAAGCGGCGGAAACACCATATATTTT. The gene calls are TRBV5-1 and TRBJ1-3, with unresolved D. This CDR3 region has 16 residues. Trimming stripped 1 base from V and 4 bases from J, with 15 bases between. The germline V gene has CDR1 SGHRS and CDR2 YFSETQ.

V gene TRBV5-1 combines with J gene TRBJ2-1; 8 nucleotides align to TRBD2. V shed 4 bases, J shed 3 bases, and the junction held 6 bases outside the gene matches. In germline, CDR1 is SGHRS, CDR2 YFSETQ. The CDR3 consists of 15 residues. CDR3 amino acids: CASSPGAGGYNEQFF. The DNA of the CDR3 is TGCGCCAGCAGCCCTGGGGCGGGGGGCTACAATGAGCAGTTCTTC.

The chain has TRBV5-1 and TRBJ2-3; D is ambiguous. Germline CDR1 and CDR2: SGHRS and YFSETQ. V was clipped by 2 bases and J by 4 bases, with 14 bases between them. The CDR3 is 15 amino acids. The CDR3 sequence is CASSLFAEPADTQYF. The CDR3 coding sequence is TGCGCCAGCAGCTTATTTGCGGAGCCGGCAGATACGCAGTATTTT.

The chain combines TRBV3-1 (or the pseudogene TRBV3-2) with TRBJ2-4, with D possibly TRBD2 on 6 matching bases. Germline V gene data show CDR1 as LGHDT and CDR2 as YNNKEL (reference sequence). The CDR3 covers 12 residues. V was pared by 3 bases and J by 7 bases, with 7 bases between. CDR3 bases: TGTGCCAGCAGCCAGAGCGGGAACATTCAGTACTTC. Protein: CASSQSGNIQYF.

This clone appeared many times. The V and J genes are TRBV24-1 and TRBJ1-4, with 8 bases matching TRBD1. The CDR3 is made up of 13 amino acids. Germline loops: CDR1 KGHDR, CDR2 SFDVKD. Trimming took 2 bases from V and 13 from J; bases not matched to a gene: 5. The CDR3 is CATSDWTGSRLFF. CDR3 DNA sequence: TGTGCCACCAGTGATTGGACAGGGTCTCGACTGTTTTTT.

The chain combines TRBV5-1 with TRBJ2-7; 8 bases line up with TRBD1. Germline CDR1 and CDR2: SGHRS and YFSETQ. There are 14 residues in the CDR3. With 8 bases clipped from V and 2 bases from J, the junction kept 9 bases outside the gene matches. The CDR3 DNA sequence: TGCGCCAGTTCGGGACAGGCTACAACCTACGAGCAGTACTTC. Translated: CASSGQATTYEQYF.

This clone was picked up one time. The chain employs TRBV18 and TRBJ1-1; 9 nucleotides agree with TRBD1. CDR3 length equals 16 residues. The germline CDR1 and CDR2 sequences are KGHSH and LQKENI. The V segment lost 3 bases and the J segment 0 bases; nucleotides outside the gene matches: 5. DNA of the CDR3: TGTGCCAGCTCACCGCTTACAGGGGGCATGAACACTGAAGCTTTCTTT. Its translation is CASSPLTGGMNTEAFF.

The chain couples TRBV6-6 to TRBJ1-1; no reliable D call. The CDR3 is 14 amino acids. Trimming removed 4 bases from V and 1 base from J, with 10 bases in between. CDR1 and CDR2 from the germline V gene are MNHNY and SVGAGI (reference sequence). The CDR3 nucleotides read TGTGCCAGCAGTTCAAACAGAAAGAACACTGAAGCTTTCTTT. Amino acids: CASSSNRKNTEAFF.

V gene TRBV5-5 combines with J gene TRBJ1-2; 7 nucleotides align to TRBD1. Germline CDR1 SGHKS, CDR2 YYEKEE (reference sequence). This CDR3 has 13 residues. V shed 5 bases and J 2 bases; nucleotides not matched to a gene: 3. In DNA form, the CDR3 reads TGTGCCAGCAGGGGGACAGCAAACTATGGCTACACCTTC. Its protein is CASRGTANYGYTF. Full variable domain (missing parts from reference TRBV5-5 and TRBJ1-2): DAGVTQSPTHLIKTRGQQVTLRCSPISGHKSVSWYQQVLGQGPQFIFQYYEKEERGRGNFPDRFSARQFPNYSSELNVNALLLGDSALYLCASRGTANYGYTFGSGTRLTVV.

The J gene is TRBJ2-1, the V gene TRBV7-2; no definite D call. Germline V gene data show CDR1 as SGHTA and CDR2 as FQGNSA. V gave up 3 bases and J gave up 9 bases, with 9 bases separating them. This CDR3 spans 12 amino acids. CDR3 in amino acids: CASSLTLSEQFF. DNA of the CDR3: TGTGCCAGCAGCTTGACTCTCAGTGAGCAGTTCTTC.

CDR3 DNA: TGTGCCACCAGGCCCTCAGGGGTCGAGAGGAGAACCGGGGAGCTGTTTTTT. Its translation is CATRPSGVERRTGELFF. The chain recombines TRBV15 with TRBJ2-2; D perhaps matches TRBD1 (6 bases). This CDR3 has 17 amino acids. Trimming took off 6 bases at V and 5 bases at J, with 22 bases between the two ends. Germline V gene lookup returns CDR1 LNHNV and CDR2 YYDKDF (reference sequence). Using reference TRBV15 and TRBJ2-2 for the parts outside the CDR3, the full variable domain is DAMVIQNPRYQVTQFGKPVTLSCSQTLNHNVMYWYQQKSSQAPKLLFHYYDKDFNNEADTPDNFQSRRPNTSFCFLDIRSPGLGDTAMYLCATRPSGVERRTGELFFGEGSRLTVL.

The chain links TRBV7-9 to TRBJ1-2; possibly TRBD1 for D (5 bases). V was shortened by 3 bases and J by 0 bases, with 8 bases between the two germline ends. This CDR3 has 14 residues. The germline CDR1 and CDR2 sequences are SEHNR and FQNEAQ (reference sequence). The CDR3: CASSLGEANYGYTF. Written as DNA, the CDR3 is TGTGCCAGCAGCTTGGGGGAGGCTAACTATGGCTACACCTTC.

This chain joins TRBV6-5 and TRBJ1-5, with D perhaps TRBD1 (6 bases). The CDR3 is 14 amino acids. Per the germline V gene, CDR1 is MNHEY and CDR2 is SVGAGI. V dropped 4 bases and J dropped 7 bases, with 14 bases sitting between them. The CDR3 nucleotides are TGTGCCAGCAGTTTATACAGGGATGGCCAGCCCCAGCATTTT. This translates into CASSLYRDGQPQHF.

The chain has TRBV2 and TRBJ2-7; TRBD2 agrees at 7 bases. The CDR3 length is 13 residues. After removal of 5 bases from V and 4 bases from J, the junction contained 5 bases not matched to a gene. Germline V gene data show CDR1 as SNHLY and CDR2 as FYNNEI. CDR3 nucleotides: TGTGCCAGCAGTCAGACTAGCCCATACGAGCAGTACTTC. This translates into CASSQTSPYEQYF.

This chain links TRBV19 with TRBJ1-2, with 9 bases aligning to TRBD1. V was clipped by 5 bases and J by 7 bases; unmatched bases: 11. The CDR3 extends over 15 amino acids. Germline CDR1 reads LNHDA; CDR2 reads SQIVND (reference sequence). The chain's CDR3 is CASSSWDRAGRGYTF. CDR3 DNA sequence: TGTGCCAGTAGTTCCTGGGACAGGGCCGGTCGTGGCTACACCTTC.

V and J are TRBV28 and TRBJ2-5; possible D gene TRBD2, 6 bases. From germline, CDR1 is MDHEN and CDR2 SYDVKM. The CDR3 extends over 14 amino acids. Trimming took off 5 bases at V and 1 base at J, with 11 bases between the two ends. The CDR3 nucleotides read TGTGCCAGCAGTCGACTAGAGGCCCAAGAGACCCAGTACTTC. Amino acid sequence: CASSRLEAQETQYF.

The sample holds a few counts of this clone. V usage is TRBV7-3 and J usage is TRBJ1-4; 7 bases align to TRBD1. Trimming removed 4 bases from V and 8 bases from J; junction bases left unmatched: 13. This CDR3 region has 16 residues. Germline values: CDR1 SGHTA, CDR2 FQGTGA. CDR3 loop: CASSSLAPGQQEKLFF. In nucleotides, the CDR3 is TGTGCCAGCAGCTCCCTAGCACCGGGACAGCAAGAAAAACTGTTTTTT. Full variable domain (missing parts from reference TRBV7-3 and TRBJ1-4): GAGVSQTPSNKVTEKGKYVELRCDPISGHTALYWYRQSLGQGPEFLIYFQGTGAADDSGLPNDRFFAVRPEGSVSTLKIQRTERGDSAVYLCASSSLAPGQQEKLFFGSGTQLSVL.

V gene TRBV11-2 combines with J gene TRBJ1-5, with a weak D call TRBD1 (5 bases). V gave up 4 bases and J gave up 2 bases, with 12 bases separating them. The germline CDR1 and CDR2 sequences are SGHAT and FQNNGV. This CDR3 has 15 residues. The CDR3 DNA sequence: TGTGCCAGCAGCTCGCAGGGCCTGGGCAATCAGCCCCAGCATTTT. This translates into CASSSQGLGNQPQHF.

The rearrangement uses TRBV5-1 and TRBJ2-3, with 9 bases aligning to TRBD2. This CDR3 has 14 residues. The V segment lost 0 bases and the J segment 6 bases; nucleotides outside the gene matches: 2. Germline V gene lookup returns CDR1 SGHRS and CDR2 YFSETQ. CDR3: CASSLVAGADTQYF. The CDR3 nucleotides read TGCGCCAGCAGCTTGGTAGCGGGGGCGGATACGCAGTATTTT. Combining the CDR3 with reference TRBV5-1 and TRBJ2-3 gives the whole variable domain KAGVTQTPRYLIKTRGQQVTLSCSPISGHRSVSWYQQTPGQGLQFLFEYFSETQRNKGNFPGRFSGRQFSNSRSEMNVSTLELGDSALYLCASSLVAGADTQYFGPGTRLTVL.